These T cell receptor beta chains were read from a single sample in a study of blood T cell repertoires in COVID-19. Repertoires were generated with immunoSEQ multiplex PCR, while TCRdb's copy carries only in-frame clones and drops some. There are about 250,000 clones in the sample; roughly nine tenths occur only once, and less than 4.5% lies in the top ten. Sequenced input: PBMCs or T cells enriched from blood (not recorded which). The source is a woman aged 25 to 39 with acute COVID-19. CDR3s include the opening cysteine and the closing phenylalanine or tryptophan. The D gene is left open where the match is weak. Size is omitted from some rows. Given values are once, few, many or a class for expanded clones.

.	TRBV2	.	TRBJ1-2	TGTGCCAGCAGCCGGGACACCCAAAACTATGGCTACACCTTC	CASSRDTQNYGYTF
TRBD2	TRBV5-6	.	TRBJ2-5	TGTGCCAGCTGTGAGCGGGGGCAAAGGGAGACCCAGTACTTC	CASCERGQRETQYF
TRBD1	TRBV19	.	TRBJ1-5	TGTGCCAGTAATCGGGACAGCTTTTATCAGCCCCAGCATTTT	CASNRDSFYQPQHF
.	TRBV3-1/TRBV3-2	.	TRBJ2-2	TGTGCCAGCAGCCAAGACGTTGTCAGCGGGGAGCTGTTTTTT	CASSQDVVSGELFF
.	TRBV12-5	.	TRBJ1-1	TGTGCTAGTTCCTTGACAGAGAACACTGAAGCTTTCTTT	CASSLTENTEAFF
.	TRBV12-3/TRBV12-4	.	TRBJ1-5	TGTGCCAGCACGGGAGTGAGCAATCAGCCCCAGCATTTT	CASTGVSNQPQHF
TRBD1	TRBV11-2	once	TRBJ1-4	TGTGCCAGCAGCTTAGTAGCGACAGGGGATGAAAAACTGTTTTTT	CASSLVATGDEKLFF
TRBD1	TRBV3-1/TRBV3-2	.	TRBJ1-3	TGTGCCAGCAGCCTGGGACAGCTCGGGAACACCATATATTTT	CASSLGQLGNTIYF
TRBD1	TRBV5-1	.	TRBJ1-1	TGCGCCAGCAGGCCCGGGACAGGGGGCTATAACACTGAAGCTTTCTTT	CASRPGTGGYNTEAFF
TRBD1	TRBV6-5	.	TRBJ1-1	TGTGCCAGCAAGACACAGGGGGGTAACACTGAAGCTTTCTTT	CASKTQGGNTEAFF
TRBD1	TRBV5-4	.	TRBJ2-3	TGTGCCAGCAGCTTGGGACAGGGGTTCACAGATACGCAGTATTTT	CASSLGQGFTDTQYF
TRBD1	TRBV7-2	.	TRBJ2-5	TGTGCCAGCAGCTTTGACAGGGGGAAGGAGACCCAGTACTTC	CASSFDRGKETQYF
.	TRBV7-2	.	TRBJ1-2	TGTGCCAGCAGCTTAGGTGCAGGGGTGTATGGCTACACCTTC	CASSLGAGVYGYTF
.	TRBV4-3	.	TRBJ1-1	TGCGCCAGCAGCCAAGAAATGGGACACTTCACTGAAGCTTTCTTT	CASSQEMGHFTEAFF
TRBD1	TRBV7-9	few	TRBJ1-6	TGTGCCAGCAGCTTCGACAGGGGACGTTCACCCCTCCACTTT	CASSFDRGRSPLHF
TRBD2	TRBV10-3	.	TRBJ2-3	TGTGCCATCAGTGAGTCTCAGGGACTAGCGGGAGATACGCAGTATTTT	CAISESQGLAGDTQYF
.	TRBV28	.	TRBJ1-2	TGTGCCAGCAGTTTTCCCAACACAGGGCGCTATGGCTACACCTTC	CASSFPNTGRYGYTF
.	TRBV28	.	TRBJ2-6	TGTGCCAGCATCCCAAGAAGGGGTGCGGGGGCCAACGTCCTGACTTTC	CASIPRRGAGANVLTF
.	TRBV7-3	.	TRBJ2-5	TGTGCCAGCAGCCAAGGGTTGGGGACTGGGTACCAAGAGACCCAGTACTTC	CASSQGLGTGYQETQYF
.	TRBV19	.	TRBJ1-5	TGTGCCAGTAGTTCGGGGATGGGCAATCAGCCCCAGCATTTT	CASSSGMGNQPQHF
.	TRBV7-9	.	TRBJ1-6	TGTGCCAGCAGCTCCGGACAGTATTCACCCCTCCACTTT	CASSSGQYSPLHF
TRBD1	TRBV5-1	.	TRBJ2-7	TGCGCCAGCACCAATCGACCGGGACAGGCTAACGAGGAGCAGTACTTC	CASTNRPGQANEEQYF
TRBD1	TRBV25-1	.	TRBJ2-1	TGTGCCAGCAGCTCCGACAGGGCCCGTACCAGCTCCTACAATGAGCAGTTCTTC	CASSSDRARTSSYNEQFF
.	TRBV27	.	TRBJ1-4	TGTGCCAGCAGTTTACTCTCCGGGGAAAAACTGTTTTTT	CASSLLSGEKLFF
.	TRBV3-1/TRBV3-2	.	TRBJ2-5	TGTGCCAGCAGCCAAGTTGGAGGGGCGTTAGGAGAGACCCAGTACTTC	CASSQVGGALGETQYF
TRBD1	TRBV2	.	TRBJ2-1	TGTGCCAGCATGGAGCAACAGGGGGCCTCCTACAATGAGCAGTTCTTC	CASMEQQGASYNEQFF
TRBD1	TRBV11-2	.	TRBJ1-2	TGTGCCAGCAGCTTAACCTTGGGGACAGGGAGCACCGTTTTATTGACCTTC	CASSLTLGTGSTVLLTF
TRBD1	TRBV5-1	few	TRBJ2-2	TGCGCCAGCAGCCAGGGACAGGGGGACACCGGGGAGCTGTTTTTT	CASSQGQGDTGELFF
TRBD2	TRBV9	.	TRBJ2-1	TGTGCCAGCAGCGTAGGGCCCGAGGAGCGGGGGAACAATGAGCAGTTCTTC	CASSVGPEERGNNEQFF
.	TRBV4-2	.	TRBJ2-1	TGTGCCAGCAGCCAAGAAGAGCTGGGAGTCGATGAGCAGTTCTTC	CASSQEELGVDEQFF
.	TRBV7-2	once	TRBJ1-2	TGTGCCAGCAGCCAACGTTACCGGGGGGGGCGGCACTATGGCTACACCTTC	CASSQRYRGGRHYGYTF
TRBD2	TRBV7-9	.	TRBJ2-1	TGTGCCAGCAGTTCTAGCGGGGGGTCCTACAATGAGCAGTTCTTC	CASSSSGGSYNEQFF
.	TRBV5-4	.	TRBJ2-5	TGTGCCAGCAGCTTGCGGGGGGCCGGGGAGACCCAGTACTTC	CASSLRGAGETQYF
.	TRBV30	.	TRBJ1-6	TGTGCCTGGAGTGTACTACCGGGGATTAAGAATTCACCCCTCCACTTT	CAWSVLPGIKNSPLHF
.	TRBV12-3/TRBV12-4	once	TRBJ2-7	TGTGCCAGCAGCGGGTACAAAGCCTACGAGCAGTACTTC	CASSGYKAYEQYF
TRBD1	TRBV5-1	.	TRBJ1-2	TGCGCCAGCAGCCAAAAAACAGGGGGCTATGGCTACACCTTC	CASSQKTGGYGYTF
TRBD2	TRBV6-1	.	TRBJ2-7	TGTGCCAGCAGTGAAAAGCGGGGGACGGCCTCGGGCGAGCAGTACTTC	CASSEKRGTASGEQYF
TRBD1	TRBV15	.	TRBJ2-7	TGTGCCACCAGCAGGGAAAGGGACAGGGGAGAGCAGTACTTC	CATSRERDRGEQYF
.	TRBV10-3	few	TRBJ1-4	TGTGCCATCAGTGCCAAACAAGCAACTAATGAAAAACTGTTTTTT	CAISAKQATNEKLFF
.	TRBV28	few	TRBJ1-1	TGTGCCAGCAGTGCGTCCCGACAGGCCTTGAACACTGAAGCTTTCTTT	CASSASRQALNTEAFF
.	TRBV9	.	TRBJ1-2	TGTGCCAGCAGCCCCAGCCCCGGGACACAGCAGGTCTATGGCTACACCTTC	CASSPSPGTQQVYGYTF
.	TRBV4-3	.	TRBJ1-1	TGCGCCAGCAGCCGAGCCCTCATGAACACTGAAGCTTTCTTT	CASSRALMNTEAFF
.	TRBV10-3	.	TRBJ1-2	TGTCTAACGGGAGCCCCTAACTATGGCTACACCTTC	CLTGAPNYGYTF